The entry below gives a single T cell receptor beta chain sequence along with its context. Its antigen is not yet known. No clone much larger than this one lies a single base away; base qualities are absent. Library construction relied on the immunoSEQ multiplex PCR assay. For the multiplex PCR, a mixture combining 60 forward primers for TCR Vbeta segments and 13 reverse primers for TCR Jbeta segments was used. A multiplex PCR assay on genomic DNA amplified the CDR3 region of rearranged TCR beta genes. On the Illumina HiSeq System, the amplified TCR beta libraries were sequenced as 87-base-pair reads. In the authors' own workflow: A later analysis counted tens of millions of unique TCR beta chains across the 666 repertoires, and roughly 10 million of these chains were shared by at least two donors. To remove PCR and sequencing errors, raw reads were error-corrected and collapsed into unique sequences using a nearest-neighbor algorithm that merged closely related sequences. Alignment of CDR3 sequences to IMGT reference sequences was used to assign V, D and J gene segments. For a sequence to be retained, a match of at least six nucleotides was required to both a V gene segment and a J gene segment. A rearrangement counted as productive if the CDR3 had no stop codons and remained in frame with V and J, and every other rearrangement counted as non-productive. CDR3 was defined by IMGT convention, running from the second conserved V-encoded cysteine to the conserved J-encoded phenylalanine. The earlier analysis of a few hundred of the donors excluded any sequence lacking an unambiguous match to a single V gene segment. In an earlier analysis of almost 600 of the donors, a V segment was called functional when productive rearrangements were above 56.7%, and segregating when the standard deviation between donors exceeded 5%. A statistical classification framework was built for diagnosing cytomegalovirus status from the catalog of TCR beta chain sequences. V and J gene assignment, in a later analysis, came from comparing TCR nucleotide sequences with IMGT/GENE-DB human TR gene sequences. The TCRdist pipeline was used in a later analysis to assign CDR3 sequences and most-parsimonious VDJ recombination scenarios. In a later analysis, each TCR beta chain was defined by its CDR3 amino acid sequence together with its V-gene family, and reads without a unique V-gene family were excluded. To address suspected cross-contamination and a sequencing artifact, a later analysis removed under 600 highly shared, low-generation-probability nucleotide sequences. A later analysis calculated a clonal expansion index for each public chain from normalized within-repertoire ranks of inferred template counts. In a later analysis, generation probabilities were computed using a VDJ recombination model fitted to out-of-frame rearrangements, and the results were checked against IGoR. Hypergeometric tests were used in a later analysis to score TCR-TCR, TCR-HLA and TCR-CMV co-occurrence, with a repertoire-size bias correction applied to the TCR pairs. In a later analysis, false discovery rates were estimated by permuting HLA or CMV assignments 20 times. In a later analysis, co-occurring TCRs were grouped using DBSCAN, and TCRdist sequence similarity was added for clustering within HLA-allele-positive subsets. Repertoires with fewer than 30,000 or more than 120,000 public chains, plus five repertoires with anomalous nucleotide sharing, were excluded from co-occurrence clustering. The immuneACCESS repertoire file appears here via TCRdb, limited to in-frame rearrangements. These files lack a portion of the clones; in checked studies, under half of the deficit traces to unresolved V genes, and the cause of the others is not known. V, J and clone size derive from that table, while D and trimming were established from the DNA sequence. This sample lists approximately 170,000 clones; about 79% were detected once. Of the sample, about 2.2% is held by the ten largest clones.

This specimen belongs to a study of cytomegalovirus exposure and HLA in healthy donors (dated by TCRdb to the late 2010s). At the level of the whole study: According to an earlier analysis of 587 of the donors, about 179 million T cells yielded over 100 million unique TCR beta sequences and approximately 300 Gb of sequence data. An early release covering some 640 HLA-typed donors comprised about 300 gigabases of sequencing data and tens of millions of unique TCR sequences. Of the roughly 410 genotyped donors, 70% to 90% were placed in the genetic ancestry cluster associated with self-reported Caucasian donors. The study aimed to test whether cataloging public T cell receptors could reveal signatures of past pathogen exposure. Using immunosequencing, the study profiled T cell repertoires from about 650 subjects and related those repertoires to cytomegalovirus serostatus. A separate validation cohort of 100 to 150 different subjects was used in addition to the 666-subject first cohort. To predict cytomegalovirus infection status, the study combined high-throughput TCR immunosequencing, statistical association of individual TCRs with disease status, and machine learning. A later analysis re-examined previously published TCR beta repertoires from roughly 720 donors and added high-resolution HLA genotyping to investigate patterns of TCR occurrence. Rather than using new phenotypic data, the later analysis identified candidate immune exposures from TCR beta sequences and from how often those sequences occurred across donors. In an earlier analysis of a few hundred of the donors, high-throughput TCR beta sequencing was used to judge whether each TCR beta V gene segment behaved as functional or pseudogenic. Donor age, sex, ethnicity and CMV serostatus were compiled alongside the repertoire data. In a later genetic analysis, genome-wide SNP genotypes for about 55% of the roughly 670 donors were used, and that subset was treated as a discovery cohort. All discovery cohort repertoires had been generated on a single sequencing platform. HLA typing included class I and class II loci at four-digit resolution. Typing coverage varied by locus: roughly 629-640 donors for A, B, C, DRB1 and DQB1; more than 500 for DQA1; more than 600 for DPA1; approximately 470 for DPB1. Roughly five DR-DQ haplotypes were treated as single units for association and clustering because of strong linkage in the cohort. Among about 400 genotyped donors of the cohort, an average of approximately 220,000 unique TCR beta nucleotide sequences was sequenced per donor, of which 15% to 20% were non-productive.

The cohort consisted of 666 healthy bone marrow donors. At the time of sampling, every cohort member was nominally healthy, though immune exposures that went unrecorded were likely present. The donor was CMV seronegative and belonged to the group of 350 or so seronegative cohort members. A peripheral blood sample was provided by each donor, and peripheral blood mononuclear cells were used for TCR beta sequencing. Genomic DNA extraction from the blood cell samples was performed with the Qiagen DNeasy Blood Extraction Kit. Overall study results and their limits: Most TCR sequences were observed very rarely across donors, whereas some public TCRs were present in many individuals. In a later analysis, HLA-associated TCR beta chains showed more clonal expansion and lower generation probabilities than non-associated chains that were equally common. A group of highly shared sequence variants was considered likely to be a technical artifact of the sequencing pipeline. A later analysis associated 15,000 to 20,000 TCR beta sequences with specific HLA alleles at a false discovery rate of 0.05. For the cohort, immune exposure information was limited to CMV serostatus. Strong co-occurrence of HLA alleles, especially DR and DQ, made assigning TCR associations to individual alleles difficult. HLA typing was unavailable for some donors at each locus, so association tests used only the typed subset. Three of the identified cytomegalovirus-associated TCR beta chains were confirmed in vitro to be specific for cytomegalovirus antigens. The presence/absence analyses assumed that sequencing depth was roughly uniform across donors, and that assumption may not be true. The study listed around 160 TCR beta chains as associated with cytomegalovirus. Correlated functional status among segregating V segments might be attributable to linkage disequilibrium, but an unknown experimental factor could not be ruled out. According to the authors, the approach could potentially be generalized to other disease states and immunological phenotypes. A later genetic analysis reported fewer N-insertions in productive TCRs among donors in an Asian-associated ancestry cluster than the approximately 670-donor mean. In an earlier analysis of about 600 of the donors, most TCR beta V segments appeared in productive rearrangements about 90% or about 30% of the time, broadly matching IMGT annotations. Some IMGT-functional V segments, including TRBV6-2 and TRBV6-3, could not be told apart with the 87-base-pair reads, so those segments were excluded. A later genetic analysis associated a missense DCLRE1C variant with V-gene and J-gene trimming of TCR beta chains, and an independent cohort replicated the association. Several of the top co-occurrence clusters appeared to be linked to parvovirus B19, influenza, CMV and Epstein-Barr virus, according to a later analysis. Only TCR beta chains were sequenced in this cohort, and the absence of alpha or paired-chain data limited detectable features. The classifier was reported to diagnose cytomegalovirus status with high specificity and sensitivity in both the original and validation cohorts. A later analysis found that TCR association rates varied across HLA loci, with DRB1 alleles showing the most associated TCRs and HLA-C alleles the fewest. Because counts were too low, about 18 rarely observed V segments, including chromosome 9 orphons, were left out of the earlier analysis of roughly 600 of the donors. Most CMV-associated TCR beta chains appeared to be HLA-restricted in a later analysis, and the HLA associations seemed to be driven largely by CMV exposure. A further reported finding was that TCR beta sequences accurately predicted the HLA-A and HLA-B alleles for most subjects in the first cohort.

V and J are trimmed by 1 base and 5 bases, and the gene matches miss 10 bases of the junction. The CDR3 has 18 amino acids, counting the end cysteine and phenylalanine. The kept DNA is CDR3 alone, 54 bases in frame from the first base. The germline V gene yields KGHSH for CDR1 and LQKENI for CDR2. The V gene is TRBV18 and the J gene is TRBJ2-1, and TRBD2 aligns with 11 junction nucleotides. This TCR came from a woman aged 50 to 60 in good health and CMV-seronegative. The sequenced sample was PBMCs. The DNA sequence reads TGTGCCAGCTCACCACAACCGCCTAGCGGGAGGACCAACAATGAGCAGTTCTTC. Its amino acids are CASSPQPPSGRTNNEQFF. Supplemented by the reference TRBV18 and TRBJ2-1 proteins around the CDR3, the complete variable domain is NAGVMQNPRHLVRRRGQEARLRCSPMKGHSHVYWYRQLPEEGLKFMVYLQKENIIDESGMPKERFSAEFPKEGPSILRIQQVVRGDSAAYFCASSPQPPSGRTNNEQFFGPGTRLTVL.